The 22 T cell receptor beta chains in this list originate from one sample, sequenced in a study of T-cell reconstitution after alpha-beta-depleted transplantation in children. For TCRbeta, the library was prepared with unique molecular identifiers. TCRdb ran MiXCR on the PCR reads and lists one entry per CDR3 protein. The table records 450,000 to 600,000 distinct CDR3 sequences, approximately 10% of them present only once. The starting material was PBMCs, obtained before TCRalphabeta/CD19-depleted stem cell transplant. Receptor source: a child aged 2-15 years with inherited bone marrow failure, due to receive a stem cell transplant.

The table lists this clonotype with a few counts. The rearrangement joins TRBV29-1 to TRBJ2-1; the D is unclear. CDR3 length: 10 amino acids. Germline V lookup: CDR1 SQVTM, CDR2 ANQGSEA. Deletions cut 3 bases from V and 6 bases from J, with 3 bases between. Here the CDR3 DNA reads TGCAGCGTTGATCTCAATGAGCAGTTCTTC. This encodes CSVDLNEQFF.

There are many counts of this clonotype. V usage is TRBV29-1 and J usage is TRBJ2-7; 8 bases fit TRBD1. The V gene's germline CDR1 is SQVTM and CDR2 ANQGSEA. The V gene end was trimmed by 6 bases and the J gene end by 6 bases; junction bases not matched to a gene: 4. The CDR3 spans 11 residues. The CDR3 DNA follows: TGCAGCGTCGTAACAGGGGGCGAGCAGTACTTC. Translated: CSVVTGGEQYF.

This clonotype was detected ten times or more. V is TRBV12-3 or TRBV12-4 and J is TRBJ1-3, with D maybe TRBD1 (6 bases). Trimming removed 4 bases from V and 8 bases from J, with 15 bases in between. The CDR3 consists of 14 residues. CDR3: CASSSAGVVDTIYF. CDR3 nucleotides: TGTGCCAGCAGTTCGGCAGGGGTGGTTGACACCATATATTTT.

This clonotype was seen many times. The V call is TRBV25-1, the J call TRBJ2-5; D unresolved. The ends were cut back, 1 base at V and 5 bases at J, with 14 bases in the middle. Germline assignment: CDR1 MGHDK and CDR2 SYGVNS. The CDR3 consists of 15 residues. CDR3 sequence: CASSEWGSGLETQYF. The CDR3 DNA is TGTGCCAGCAGTGAATGGGGTTCCGGCCTTGAGACCCAGTACTTC.

At least ten counts were recorded for this clonotype. J is TRBJ1-1 and V is TRBV7-2; D possibly corresponds to TRBD1 (6 bases). CDR3 length: 14 amino acids. V was pared by 1 base and J by 5 bases, with 11 bases between. Germline V CDR1 and CDR2: SGHTA, FQGNSA. CDR3: CASSLEGRGTEAFF. CDR3 nucleotides: TGTGCCAGCAGCTTAGAGGGGAGGGGGACTGAAGCTTTCTTT.

This chain joins TRBV12-3 or TRBV12-4 and TRBJ2-2; D gene ambiguous. This CDR3 region has 14 residues. With 3 bases removed from V and 0 bases from J, the gap between germline ends came to 5 bases. CDR3 DNA sequence: TGTGCCAGCAGTTTCAACGCGAACACCGGGGAGCTGTTTTTT. Translation: CASSFNANTGELFF.

This clonotype has at least ten counts. The genes are TRBV7-8 and TRBJ2-1; D gene uncertain. This CDR3 has 15 residues. Looked up from germline, CDR1 is SGHVS and CDR2 is FQNEAQ. Trimming stripped 3 bases from V and 0 bases from J, with 9 bases between. CDR3 residues: CASSFGRSSYNEQFF. DNA for the CDR3: TGTGCCAGCAGCTTTGGTCGGAGCTCCTACAATGAGCAGTTCTTC. The full variable domain, rest sourced from reference TRBV7-8 and TRBJ2-1, is GAGVSQSPRYKVAKRGQDVALRCDPISGHVSLFWYQQALGQGPEFLTYFQNEAQLDKSGLPSDRFFAERPEGSVSTLKIQRTQQEDSAVYLCASSFGRSSYNEQFFGPGTRLTVL.

The sample holds many counts of this clonotype. The chain links TRBV11-2 to TRBJ2-5, with D possibly TRBD1 on 5 matching bases. Trimming left V 0 bases short and J 4 bases short, with 15 bases between. The CDR3 runs 16 residues. Per the germline V gene, CDR1 is SGHAT and CDR2 is FQNNGV. The CDR3 region has the DNA TGTGCCAGCAGCTTAGATCTGTTGCAGGGCCCAGAGACCCAGTACTTC. This sequence encodes CASSLDLLQGPETQYF.

This clonotype appeared many times. V and J are TRBV29-1 and TRBJ2-6; D unresolved. Trimming shortened V by 6 bases and J by 2 bases, and 11 bases separated the two germline ends. The germline gives CDR1 SQVTM, CDR2 ANQGSEA. CDR3 length equals 14 residues. CDR3 residues: CSVGPFAGANVLTF. The CDR3 DNA sequence: TGCAGCGTCGGGCCGTTCGCTGGGGCCAACGTCCTGACTTTC.

This clonotype was counted ten times or more. The chain is built from TRBV4-2 and TRBJ1-5, with 10 bases identical to TRBD1. Germline V gives CDR1 LGHNA, CDR2 YNFKEQ. V lost 1 base, J lost 4 bases, and 4 bases stayed unmatched. CDR3 length: 16 residues. The CDR3 DNA follows: TGTGCCAGCAGCCAAGCATGGGACAGGGGAAATCAGCCCCAGCATTTT. It codes for CASSQAWDRGNQPQHF.

This clonotype appeared a few times. This chain links TRBV4-3 with TRBJ2-1, with D perhaps matching TRBD1 or TRBD2 (5 bases each). The CDR3 length is 15 residues. Trimming took off 4 bases at V and 6 bases at J, with 16 bases between the two ends. CDR1 is LGHNA, CDR2 YSLEER, per germline. CDR3 bases: TGCGCCAGCAGCCCCCGTGGTGGGGGTCTCAATGAGCAGTTCTTC. Amino acid sequence: CASSPRGGGLNEQFF.

This chain uses TRBV2 with TRBJ2-7, with D possibly being TRBD1 or TRBD2 (6 bases each). With 8 bases removed from V and 2 bases from J, the gap between germline ends came to 16 bases. This CDR3 region has 14 residues. Per the germline V gene, CDR1 is SNHLY and CDR2 is FYNNEI. The CDR3 DNA reads as TGTGCCAGCCAGGAGGGGGGTCAGACCTACGAGCAGTACTTC. This codes for CASQEGGQTYEQYF.

This clonotype was counted ten times or more. The genes are TRBV29-1 and TRBJ2-7, with D possibly TRBD2 on 7 matching bases. The length of the CDR3 is 15 residues. V lost 1 base and J lost 1, with 14 bases in between. Germline V gene sequence: CDR1 SQVTM, CDR2 ANQGSEA. CDR3 residues: CSVEVGGRASYEQYF. The CDR3 DNA is TGCAGCGTTGAAGTAGGGGGGAGGGCGTCCTACGAGCAGTACTTC.

In regard to this clonotype: Just one base apart from a much larger clone, this may be a read error. J is TRBJ2-3 and V is TRBV29-1, with TRBD2 matching 12 bases. CDR1 is SQVTM and CDR2 is ANQGSEA in the germline V gene. The CDR3 covers 16 residues. This CDR3 reads CSVEGLAGSSTDTQYF. The CDR3 nucleotides read TGCAGCGTAGAAGGACTAGCGGGGTCTAGCACAGATACGCAGTATTTT.

This clonotype has ten or more counts. The chain carries TRBV9 and TRBJ2-1; the match to TRBD2 covers 7 bases. The CDR3 covers 16 residues. V shed 0 bases, J shed 0 bases, and the junction held 3 bases outside the gene matches. Germline V gene data show CDR1 as SGDLS and CDR2 as YYNGEE. The CDR3: CASSVEGGSSYNEQFF. Here the CDR3 DNA reads TGTGCCAGCAGCGTAGAAGGCGGGAGCTCCTACAATGAGCAGTTCTTC.

There are many counts of this clonotype. The J gene is TRBJ1-2, the V gene TRBV30; maybe TRBD1 (6 bases). The CDR3 is 13 amino acids. Per the germline V gene, CDR1 is GTSNPN and CDR2 is SVGIG (reference sequence). V was trimmed by 3 bases and J by 4 bases, leaving 12 bases between them. For the CDR3, the DNA is TGTGCCTGGAGGAACAGGGACACCTATGGCTACACCTTC. This gives the protein CAWRNRDTYGYTF.

This clonotype was counted between two and nine times. The chain is built from TRBV5-4 and TRBJ1-2, with a possible D match to TRBD1 (5 bases). Trimming took 5 bases from V and 8 from J, leaving 19 bases between them. CDR3 size: 14 residues. From germline, CDR1 is SGHNT and CDR2 YYREEE (reference sequence). DNA for the CDR3: TGTGCCAGCAGAATAAGGGCGGGGGATCGGGGCTACACCTTC. Amino acids: CASRIRAGDRGYTF. The full variable domain, completed using reference TRBV5-4 and TRBJ1-2, is ETGVTQSPTHLIKTRGQQVTLRCSSQSGHNTVSWYQQALGQGPQFIFQYYREEENGRGNFPPRFSGLQFPNYSSELNVNALELDDSALYLCASRIRAGDRGYTFGSGTRLTVV.

This clonotype was observed at least ten times. The chain is built from TRBV5-5 and TRBJ1-2, with 8 bases lining up with TRBD1. The germline V gene encodes CDR1 SGHKS and CDR2 YYEKEE (reference sequence). V was pared by 2 bases and J by 3 bases, with 9 bases of the junction left unmatched. This CDR3 has 16 amino acids. The DNA for the CDR3 is TGTGCCAGCAGCTTAGGGTCAGGGGGCAGCGACTATGGCTACACCTTC. It encodes CASSLGSGGSDYGYTF.

This clonotype was detected ten times or more. V usage is TRBV10-1 and J usage is TRBJ2-2; D ambiguous. CDR1 is WNHNN, CDR2 SYGVQD, per germline (reference sequence). V gave up 2 bases and J gave up 1 base, with 8 bases separating them. This CDR3 contains 15 residues. The CDR3: CASSEVQENTGELFF. DNA of the CDR3: TGCGCCAGCAGTGAGGTGCAGGAGAACACCGGGGAGCTGTTTTTT.

This clonotype showed up many times. The chain uses TRBV7-9 and TRBJ2-1; a weak D match, TRBD1 (5 bases). The length of the CDR3 is 11 residues. Germline V gene data show CDR1 as SEHNR and CDR2 as FQNEAQ (reference sequence). Between the trimmed V and J ends, which lost 9 bases and 8 bases, there was a span of 11 bases. CDR3 bases: TGTGCCAGGAACGAAGGGGATGAGCAGTTCTTC. This encodes CARNEGDEQFF.

This clonotype was seen many times. This chain connects TRBV14 to TRBJ1-1; unclear D gene. Germline CDR1 reads SGHDN; CDR2 reads FVKESK. V lost 4 bases, J lost 1 base, and 7 bases lay in between. This CDR3 is 13 amino acids long. CDR3 in amino acids: CASSPTRNTEAFF. The CDR3 DNA reads TGTGCCAGCAGCCCCACTCGGAACACTGAAGCTTTCTTT.

The rearrangement joins TRBV5-1 to TRBJ2-2, with D possibly matching TRBD1 (6 bases). This CDR3 is 16 amino acids long. The germline CDR1 and CDR2 sequences are SGHRS and YFSETQ. With 4 bases removed from V and 0 bases from J, the gap between germline ends came to 13 bases. CDR3 nucleotide sequence: TGCGCCAGCAGCGCGCAGGGACACGCGAACACCGGGGAGCTGTTTTTT. Residues: CASSAQGHANTGELFF. Full variable domain (missing parts from reference TRBV5-1 and TRBJ2-2): KAGVTQTPRYLIKTRGQQVTLSCSPISGHRSVSWYQQTPGQGLQFLFEYFSETQRNKGNFPGRFSGRQFSNSRSEMNVSTLELGDSALYLCASSAQGHANTGELFFGEGSRLTVL.